This T cell receptor beta chain derives from a study of shared clonotypes between healthy human individuals. Only CD45RO-negative cells positively selected for CCR7 counted as naive CD8 cells, so terminally differentiated effector memory CD45RA+ cells were excluded. Repertoires were generated with immunoSEQ multiplex PCR, while TCRdb's copy carries only in-frame clones and drops some. The sample has around 650,000 clones, about 96% seen once. There are 16 residues in the CDR3. V shed 4 bases and J shed 5 bases, with 20 bases lying between them. CDR1 and CDR2 (germline): MDHEN, SYDVKM. This chain joins TRBV28 and TRBJ2-5; a weak D match, TRBD2 (5 bases). The sequenced material came from naive CD8+ T cells sorted from blood. The clonotype originates from a woman in her 30s in good health. In DNA form, the CDR3 reads TGTGCCAGCAGTTGGGGAAACGACGGGATAATGGAGACCCAGTACTTC. Protein product: CASSWGNDGIMETQYF.